This T cell receptor (beta chain) stems from a study of cytomegalovirus exposure and HLA in healthy donors. Findings of the study overall: When a later analysis was performed, an Asian-associated ancestry cluster reportedly had fewer N-insertions than the approximately 680-donor mean.

This clone was recorded once. What it binds is not known. Amplification used 60 Vbeta primers and 13 Jbeta primers. Per the original methods: In a later analysis, about 9.9 million of tens of millions of unique beta chains occurred in at least two donors. Generated by immunoSEQ multiplex PCR, the TCRdb table keeps only in-frame clones and is missing some. The D gene and trimming were derived from the DNA, and the V and J assignments and clone size from that table. The data hold approximately 110,000 clones, with 77% observed a single time. The sequence came from a human donor in good health. The sequenced material came from PBMCs.

CDR3 bases: TGCGCCAGCAGCTCGACTAGGGGTAACAATGAGCAGTTCTTC. Translation gives CASSSTRGNNEQFF. The chain is built from TRBV5-1 and TRBJ2-1; maybe TRBD2 (6 bases). This CDR3 comprises 14 residues. Trimming removed 3 bases from V and 5 bases from J, with 12 bases in between. The germline V gene has CDR1 SGHRS and CDR2 YFSETQ. The variable domain in full, completed from reference TRBV5-1 and TRBJ2-1, reads KAGVTQTPRYLIKTRGQQVTLSCSPISGHRSVSWYQQTPGQGLQFLFEYFSETQRNKGNFPGRFSGRQFSNSRSEMNVSTLELGDSALYLCASSSTRGNNEQFFGPGTRLTVL.